One sample yielded the 24 T cell receptor beta chains listed below, sequenced in a study of T cells in localized non-small cell lung cancer. Measured with immunoSEQ multiplex PCR; TCRdb has only the in-frame clones, and not every one. Among about 79,000 clones listed, approximately 84% were seen once. This specimen consisted of peripheral blood, obtained before any cancer treatment. The receptors derive from a female donor older than 55 with stage I lung adenocarcinoma.

V gene TRBV6-1 combines with J gene TRBJ1-6, with 7 bases that match TRBD1. V lost 6 bases, J lost 18 bases, and 14 bases stayed unmatched. Germline V gives CDR1 MNHNS, CDR2 SASEGT. The CDR3 totals 13 residues. CDR3 residues: CASRAMGQHNPHF. The CDR3 nucleotides read TGTGCCAGCAGAGCGATGGGACAGCACAATCCCCACTTT.

J is TRBJ1-1 and V is TRBV11-1, with TRBD1 as a possible D gene (5 bases). CDR1 SGHAT and CDR2 FQDESV come from the germline V gene (reference sequence). V lost 5 bases, J lost 11 bases, and 15 bases lay in between. The length of the CDR3 is 12 residues. CDR3 coding DNA: TGTGCCAGCAGCCCCAACCGGGACCGGGCTTTCTTT. Its translation is CASSPNRDRAFF.

The sample holds a few counts of this clone. The rearrangement links TRBV14 to TRBJ2-1; 12 bases agree with TRBD2. The CDR3 totals 16 residues. Unmatched junction bases numbered 8, after V lost 4 bases and J lost 7 bases. In germline, CDR1 is SGHDN, CDR2 FVKESK. Here the CDR3 reads CASSPVGTSGRNEQFF. CDR3 coding DNA: TGTGCCAGCAGCCCCGTCGGGACTAGCGGGCGTAATGAGCAGTTCTTC.

CDR3 nucleotide sequence: TGTGCCAGTAGAAGCGACAGGGGCCAAGAGACCCAGTACTTC. Protein: CASRSDRGQETQYF. V usage is TRBV19 and J usage is TRBJ2-5; 8 bases fit TRBD1. Germline V gene lookup returns CDR1 LNHDA and CDR2 SQIVND (reference sequence). The trim removed 6 bases at V and 1 base at J, leaving 4 bases unmatched. The CDR3 loop spans 14 amino acids. The full variable domain, rest sourced from reference TRBV19 and TRBJ2-5, is DGGITQSPKYLFRKEGQNVTLSCEQNLNHDAMYWYRQDPGQGLRLIYYSQIVNDFQKGDIAEGYSVSREKKESFPLTVTSAQKNPTAFYLCASRSDRGQETQYFGPGTRLLVL.

The chain couples TRBV19 to TRBJ2-1; 10 bases match TRBD1. Germline CDR1 and CDR2: LNHDA and SQIVND (reference sequence). The junction had 5 bases not matched to a gene; V was cut back by 5 bases and J by 4 bases. This CDR3 contains 15 residues. CDR3 protein: CASSEGTGAYNEQFF. The CDR3 DNA reads as TGTGCCAGTAGTGAAGGGACAGGGGCATACAATGAGCAGTTCTTC.

The V and J genes are TRBV27 and TRBJ1-1, with 9 positions matching TRBD1. Germline V CDR1 and CDR2: MNHEY, SMNVEV (reference sequence). The CDR3 spans 14 residues. V was pared by 3 bases and J by 3 bases, with 2 bases of the junction left unmatched. The CDR3 is CASSLTGGYTEAFF. As DNA, the CDR3 is TGTGCCAGCAGTTTGACAGGGGGGTACACTGAAGCTTTCTTT.

The chain combines TRBV6-1 with TRBJ1-1, with D perhaps matching TRBD1 (6 bases). Germline CDR1 reads MNHNS; CDR2 reads SASEGT. CDR3 size: 14 residues. Trimming cost V 3 bases and J 1 base, with 9 bases left between them. CDR3 protein: CASSEGGRNTEAFF. For the CDR3, the DNA is TGTGCCAGCAGTGAGGGGGGCCGGAACACTGAAGCTTTCTTT.

The V and J genes are TRBV7-8 and TRBJ1-1; TRBD1 might be the D (6 bases). Trimming left V 2 bases short and J 6 bases short, with 16 bases between. This CDR3 is 15 amino acids long. From germline, CDR1 is SGHVS and CDR2 FQNEAQ. As DNA, the CDR3 is TGTGCCAGCAGCTTAACGAGGGGGAACGGAGCTGAAGCTTTCTTT. It codes for CASSLTRGNGAEAFF. The whole variable domain, filled in from reference TRBV7-8 and TRBJ1-1, reads GAGVSQSPRYKVAKRGQDVALRCDPISGHVSLFWYQQALGQGPEFLTYFQNEAQLDKSGLPSDRFFAERPEGSVSTLKIQRTQQEDSAVYLCASSLTRGNGAEAFFGQGTRLTVV.

This clone was detected only once. The chain is built from TRBV6-5 and TRBJ1-1; 7 nucleotides align to TRBD1. Germline assignment: CDR1 MNHEY and CDR2 SVGAGI. CDR3 length equals 14 residues. The V gene end was trimmed by 7 bases and the J gene end by 2 bases; junction bases not matched to a gene: 7. CDR3 DNA: TGTGCCAGCAACCAGAGGACAGGTAACACTGAAGCTTTCTTT. Its translation is CASNQRTGNTEAFF.

This chain connects TRBV21-1 to TRBJ1-2; TRBD1 is taken as the D call from the table, unchecked against the DNA. TRBV21-1 is a recognized pseudogene. The CDR3 totals 14 residues. CDR3 sequence reads: CASSKTGAAYGYTF. The CDR3 DNA sequence: TGTGCCAGCAGCAAGACAGGGGCCGCCTATGGCTACACCTTC.

V gene TRBV18 combines with J gene TRBJ2-2; D is undetermined. The V gene lost 1 base and the J gene lost 6 bases, with 12 bases spanning the gap. Germline V gives CDR1 KGHSH, CDR2 LQKENI. The CDR3 loop spans 15 amino acids. As DNA, the CDR3 is TGTGCCAGCTCACCACTGGGCCTCGGCGCCGGGGAGCTGTTTTTT. It translates to CASSPLGLGAGELFF.

The V gene is TRBV7-3, the J gene TRBJ1-1, with D tentatively TRBD1 (5 bases). Germline V gene data show CDR1 as SGHTA and CDR2 as FQGTGA. This CDR3 contains 15 residues. V lost 1 base to trimming and J lost 1 base, with 10 bases between them. CDR3 loop: CASSLNQGRNTEAFF. CDR3 DNA: TGTGCCAGCAGCTTAAATCAGGGCCGGAACACTGAAGCTTTCTTT.

The chain links TRBV29-1 to TRBJ1-2; 8 nucleotides agree with TRBD1. V lost 2 bases and J lost 3; bases outside the gene matches: 2. The CDR3 contains 13 residues. The germline gives CDR1 SQVTM, CDR2 ANQGSEA. The DNA for the CDR3 is TGCAGCGTTGAAACAGGGGGGGACTATGGCTACACCTTC. It translates to CSVETGGDYGYTF.

This chain joins TRBV9 and TRBJ2-2; TRBD1 matches 7 bases. Germline V gene lookup returns CDR1 SGDLS and CDR2 YYNGEE. Trimming cost V 4 bases and J 4 bases; bases outside gene matches: 7. This CDR3 is 15 amino acids long. The CDR3 DNA is TGTGCCAGCAGCTTACAGGGGACAATCACCGGGGAGCTGTTTTTT. It encodes CASSLQGTITGELFF. The variable domain in full, with the rest retrieved from reference TRBV9 and TRBJ2-2, is DSGVTQTPKHLITATGQRVTLRCSPRSGDLSVYWYQQSLDQGLQFLIQYYNGEERAKGNILERFSAQQFPDLHSELNLSSLELGDSALYFCASSLQGTITGELFFGEGSRLTVL.

The chain couples TRBV6-6 to TRBJ1-2, with D possibly being TRBD1 (5 bases). V was shortened by 1 base and J by 4 bases, with 13 bases between the two germline ends. This CDR3 is 15 amino acids long. The germline V gene encodes CDR1 MNHNY and CDR2 SVGAGI (reference sequence). The CDR3 is CASSYLQGDSYGYTF. The CDR3 region has the DNA TGTGCCAGCAGTTACTTGCAGGGAGATAGCTATGGCTACACCTTC.

DNA of the CDR3: TGTGCCAGCAGCTTGGAGTGGACAACCAGCACAGATACGCAGTATTTT. It codes for CASSLEWTTSTDTQYF. The chain joins TRBV5-4 to TRBJ2-3; weak D call: TRBD1 (5 bases). The germline V gene encodes CDR1 SGHNT and CDR2 YYREEE (reference sequence). With 0 bases removed from V and 0 bases from J, the gap between germline ends came to 11 bases. CDR3 length: 16 residues.

J is TRBJ2-3 and V is TRBV11-2; no clear D gene. V was pared by 5 bases and J by 2 bases, with 11 bases between. CDR1 and CDR2 (germline): SGHAT, FQNNGV. The CDR3 runs 14 residues. CDR3 in amino acids: CASSIPPTTDTQYF. CDR3 nucleotides: TGTGCCAGCAGCATTCCTCCGACCACAGATACGCAGTATTTT.

The chain links TRBV2 to TRBJ1-5, with TRBD1 as a possible D gene (5 bases). The germline V gene has CDR1 SNHLY and CDR2 FYNNEI. This CDR3 has 14 residues. Trimming cost V 3 bases and J 10 bases, with 16 bases left between them. DNA of the CDR3: TGTGCCAGCAGTGACAGCGGGGCTTCCCTTCCCCAGCATTTT. Translation gives CASSDSGASLPQHF.

The chain links TRBV10-3 to TRBJ2-3; 8 bases line up with TRBD1. V trimming: 10 bases; J trimming: 6 bases; junction bases outside the gene matches: 21. The CDR3 has 17 residues. Germline CDR1 is ENHRY and CDR2 is SYGVKD. As DNA, the CDR3 is TGTGCCAGCAGGGATGTGACAGGGGAGAGAACCGGGGATACGCAGTATTTT. This codes for CASRDVTGERTGDTQYF.

This chain joins TRBV19 and TRBJ2-1; TRBD2 agrees at 14 bases. Germline CDR1 is LNHDA and CDR2 is SQIVND (reference sequence). J lost 0 bases, V lost 5 bases, and 9 bases had no gene match. This CDR3 has 19 residues. This CDR3 is CASSPGTSGGSSSYNEQFF. CDR3 nucleotide sequence: TGTGCCAGTAGTCCGGGGACTAGCGGGGGTTCGAGCTCCTACAATGAGCAGTTCTTC.

This clone was detected once. This sequence joins TRBV11-2 and TRBJ2-1; 11 bases map to TRBD1. The germline V gene encodes CDR1 SGHAT and CDR2 FQNNGV. The V and J ends lost 7 bases and 3 bases, in that order; junction bases with no gene match: 5. This CDR3 has 15 amino acids. The DNA for the CDR3 is TGTGCCAGCACCCAGGGACAGGGGGACTACAATGAGCAGTTCTTC. Protein sequence: CASTQGQGDYNEQFF.

The rearrangement joins TRBV19 to TRBJ2-3; the match to TRBD1 covers 7 bases. The CDR3 totals 17 residues. J lost 3 bases, V lost 2 bases, and 11 bases had no gene match. Germline V gene lookup returns CDR1 LNHDA and CDR2 SQIVND (reference sequence). The CDR3 loop is CASSIILGTEATDTQYF. Written as DNA, the CDR3 is TGTGCCAGTAGTATAATCTTGGGGACAGAAGCTACAGATACGCAGTATTTT.

This clone has more than one count but fewer than ten. CDR3: CSAQTVIYEQYF. CDR3 DNA sequence: TGCAGCGCCCAGACGGTGATCTACGAGCAGTACTTC. The chain links TRBV29-1 to TRBJ2-7; D gene uncertain. Trimming took off 7 bases at V and 3 bases at J, with 13 bases between the two ends. Germline loops: CDR1 SQVTM, CDR2 ANQGSEA. The CDR3 is 12 amino acids.

CDR3 in DNA: TGTGCCAGCAGCTTACGAGACGATTCCCCACTAGGGTTCTTC. Translated: CASSLRDDSPLGFF. This chain uses TRBV7-9 with TRBJ2-1; tentative D call: TRBD2 (5 bases). V lost 2 bases and J lost 15, with 20 bases in between. CDR3 length equals 14 residues. Germline values: CDR1 SEHNR, CDR2 FQNEAQ (reference sequence).